This T cell receptor beta chain was found in a study of cytomegalovirus exposure and HLA in healthy donors. Study-wide background: The roughly 120 validation repertoires matched the roughly 630 first-cohort repertoires in platform, a later analysis reported.

Generated by immunoSEQ multiplex PCR, the TCRdb table keeps only in-frame clones and is missing some. Of 55,000 to 75,000 clones in the sample, about 90% were seen once. The origin of this receptor is a man in his late teens or twenties in good health and CMV-seronegative. The material sequenced was PBMCs.

The CDR3 here is CASSPNRGRAYGYTF. The DNA for the CDR3 is TGTGCCAGCAGTCCGAACAGGGGGCGCGCCTATGGCTACACCTTC. This chain joins TRBV28 and TRBJ1-2; 9 bases line up with TRBD1. Germline V lookup: CDR1 MDHEN, CDR2 SYDVKM. The CDR3 has 15 residues. The V gene end was trimmed by 5 bases and the J gene end by 4 bases; junction bases not matched to a gene: 8.